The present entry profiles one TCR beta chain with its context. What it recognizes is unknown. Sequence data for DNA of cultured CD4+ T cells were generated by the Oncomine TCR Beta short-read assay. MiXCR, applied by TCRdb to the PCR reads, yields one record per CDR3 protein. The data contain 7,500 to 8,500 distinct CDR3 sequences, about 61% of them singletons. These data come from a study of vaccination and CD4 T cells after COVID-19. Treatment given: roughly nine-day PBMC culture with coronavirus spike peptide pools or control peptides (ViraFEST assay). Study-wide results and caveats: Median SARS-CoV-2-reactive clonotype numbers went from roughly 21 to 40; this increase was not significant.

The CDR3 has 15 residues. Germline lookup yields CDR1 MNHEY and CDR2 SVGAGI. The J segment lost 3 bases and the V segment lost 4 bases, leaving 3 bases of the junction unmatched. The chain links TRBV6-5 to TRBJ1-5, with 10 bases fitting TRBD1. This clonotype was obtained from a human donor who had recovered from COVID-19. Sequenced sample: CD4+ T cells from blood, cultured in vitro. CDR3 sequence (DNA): TGTGCCAGCAGTTTGGGACAGGGGTTCAATCAGCCCCAGCATTTT. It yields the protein CASSLGQGFNQPQHF.